These 17 T cell receptor beta chains came from one sample sequenced in a study of blood T cell repertoires in COVID-19 (dated by TCRdb to the early 2020s). Receptor amplification or capture employed the immunoSEQ multiplex PCR assay. TCRdb holds this immuneACCESS table with in-frame rearrangements only. Some clones are missing; in checked studies, unresolved V genes explain under half, and the rest has no known cause. The sample table holds about 50,000 clones, of which 70% to 90% were seen once. The top ten hold almost 6% of the sample. Sequencing input: peripheral blood. The receptors stem from a woman aged 55-69 years with acute or convalescent COVID-19.

V is TRBV5-6 and J is TRBJ2-3, with TRBD1 matching 7 bases. The CDR3 totals 16 residues. Trimming cost V 3 bases and J 2 bases; bases outside gene matches: 9. Germline V gene sequence: CDR1 SGHDT, CDR2 YYEEEE. Here the CDR3 reads CASSSRQGRFTDTQYF. In DNA form, the CDR3 reads TGTGCCAGCAGCTCTCGACAGGGTAGGTTCACAGATACGCAGTATTTT.

The V gene is TRBV7-9, the J gene TRBJ2-7; 14 nucleotides match TRBD2. Germline assignment: CDR1 SEHNR and CDR2 FQNEAQ (reference sequence). There are 15 residues in the CDR3. The V segment lost 4 bases and the J segment 4 bases; nucleotides outside the gene matches: 3. The CDR3, as DNA: TGTGCCAGCAGCTCGGGACTAGCGGGGGTGTACGAGCAGTACTTC. This codes for CASSSGLAGVYEQYF.

This clone was seen a few times. The CDR3 DNA is TGTGCCAGCAGCGCCGCACGGGGAGATGAGCAGTTCTTC. It is translated as CASSAARGDEQFF. This chain connects TRBV9 to TRBJ2-1; tentatively, D is TRBD2 (5 bases). The CDR3 covers 13 residues. Trimming removed 3 bases from V and 8 bases from J, with 12 bases in between. Germline V gene sequence: CDR1 SGDLS, CDR2 YYNGEE.

The chain is built from TRBV5-4 and TRBJ2-6; the D is unclear. The V gene's germline CDR1 is SGHNT and CDR2 YYREEE (reference sequence). Trimming removed 4 bases at V and 2 bases at J, with 4 bases between. The length of the CDR3 is 13 residues. CDR3 DNA: TGTGCCAGCAGCCTAACTGGGGCCAACGTCCTGACTTTC. It encodes CASSLTGANVLTF.

The CDR3 sequence is CASSPTTRNYGYTF. In nucleotides, the CDR3 is TGTGCCAGCAGCCCTACGACACGTAACTATGGCTACACCTTC. The rearrangement joins TRBV7-8 to TRBJ1-2; D gene unclear. Deletions cut 5 bases from V and 1 base from J, with 11 bases between. The CDR3 runs to 14 residues. Germline assignment: CDR1 SGHVS and CDR2 FQNEAQ.

The V call is TRBV7-2, the J call TRBJ2-7; TRBD2 is a possible D gene (5 bases). The CDR3 is 14 residues long. Germline V gene sequence: CDR1 SGHTA, CDR2 FQGNSA. Trimming shortened V by 0 bases and J by 2 bases, and 8 bases separated the two germline ends. CDR3 region: CASSLALDAYEQYF. The CDR3 DNA sequence: TGTGCCAGCAGCTTAGCACTAGACGCCTACGAGCAGTACTTC.

The chain carries TRBV7-2 and TRBJ2-2; D perhaps matches TRBD2 (5 bases). Germline V gene sequence: CDR1 SGHTA, CDR2 FQGNSA. The CDR3 is made up of 12 amino acids. V lost 6 bases and J 9 bases, leaving 11 bases between the germline ends. The CDR3 region has the DNA TGTGCCAGCAGAGCGGACTCGAGGGAGCTGTTTTTT. Residues: CASRADSRELFF.

The gene calls are TRBV19 and TRBJ1-5, with 8 nucleotides matching TRBD1. V shed 8 bases, J shed 0 bases, and the junction held 3 bases outside the gene matches. Germline V gives CDR1 LNHDA, CDR2 SQIVND (reference sequence). CDR3 length equals 14 residues. The CDR3 sequence: CASLDRASNQPQHF. In nucleotides, the CDR3 is TGTGCCAGTTTGGACAGGGCTAGCAATCAGCCCCAGCATTTT.

This chain links TRBV7-9 with TRBJ2-5; D uncertain. The CDR3 length is 15 residues. CDR1 is SEHNR and CDR2 is FQNEAQ in the germline V gene (reference sequence). V shed 4 bases and J shed 1 base, with 13 bases lying between them. The CDR3 DNA follows: TGTGCCAGCAGCTCAAAGAGGCGGATCCAAGAGACCCAGTACTTC. Its protein is CASSSKRRIQETQYF.

This sequence joins TRBV7-9 and TRBJ1-1, with D possibly being TRBD1 (6 bases). Trimming stripped 2 bases from V and 3 bases from J, with 13 bases between. Germline V gives CDR1 SEHNR, CDR2 FQNEAQ (reference sequence). The CDR3 extends over 15 amino acids. The CDR3 DNA reads as TGTGCCAGCAGCTTATTAGGGGGGGCTGACACTGAAGCTTTCTTT. Translated, it gives CASSLLGGADTEAFF.

This rearrangement joins TRBV30 to TRBJ1-5; TRBD1 might be the D (5 bases). With 2 bases removed from V and 4 bases from J, the gap between germline ends came to 9 bases. The CDR3 length is 13 residues. CDR1 and CDR2 (germline): GTSNPN, SVGIG (reference sequence). The CDR3 DNA sequence: TGTGCCTGGAGTCAGTCAGGGAATCAGCCCCAGCATTTT. Its protein is CAWSQSGNQPQHF.

The V call is TRBV11-1, the J call TRBJ2-4; 9 nucleotides match TRBD1. The J segment lost 8 bases and the V segment lost 4 bases, leaving 9 bases of the junction unmatched. The length of the CDR3 is 15 residues. Germline V gene sequence: CDR1 SGHAT, CDR2 FQDESV (reference sequence). CDR3 region: CASSSEGQGGDIQYF. Here the CDR3 DNA reads TGTGCCAGCAGCTCTGAGGGACAGGGAGGGGACATTCAGTACTTC.

This chain joins TRBV11-2 and TRBJ1-5; D unclear. V was clipped by 0 bases and J by 0 bases, with 6 bases between them. Germline V gene sequence: CDR1 SGHAT, CDR2 FQNNGV. This CDR3 comprises 15 residues. CDR3 nucleotides: TGTGCCAGCAGCTTAGACACTTATAGCAATCAGCCCCAGCATTTT. It yields the protein CASSLDTYSNQPQHF. The variable domain in full, with the rest retrieved from reference TRBV11-2 and TRBJ1-5, is EAGVAQSPRYKIIEKRQSVAFWCNPISGHATLYWYQQILGQGPKLLIQFQNNGVVDDSQLPKDRFSAERLKGVDSTLKIQPAKLEDSAVYLCASSLDTYSNQPQHFGDGTRLSIL.

The chain links TRBV19 to TRBJ2-3; 10 nucleotides line up with TRBD1. Germline CDR1 is LNHDA and CDR2 is SQIVND (reference sequence). The CDR3 has 18 amino acids. After removal of 3 bases from V and 8 bases from J, the junction contained 17 bases not matched to a gene. CDR3 DNA: TGTGCCAGTAGTATCACCCCCTCGGGGACAGGGGCTCAATTTACGCAGTATTTT. Translation gives CASSITPSGTGAQFTQYF.

This clone has more than one count but fewer than ten. CDR3 protein: CASSAEDGSGNTIYF. For the CDR3, the DNA is TGTGCCAGCAGTGCGGAGGACGGCTCTGGAAACACCATATATTTT. The rearrangement joins TRBV2 to TRBJ1-3, with unresolved D. CDR3 length equals 15 residues. Germline CDR1 reads SNHLY; CDR2 reads FYNNEI. Trimming removed 4 bases from V and 0 bases from J, with 10 bases in between.

V gene TRBV7-8 combines with J gene TRBJ2-3; D is ambiguous. The CDR3 extends over 15 amino acids. V lost 0 bases and J 2 bases, leaving 9 bases between the germline ends. The germline gives CDR1 SGHVS, CDR2 FQNEAQ. CDR3 amino acids: CASSLAHADTDTQYF. In nucleotides, the CDR3 is TGTGCCAGCAGCTTAGCGCATGCAGACACAGATACGCAGTATTTT. The complete variable domain, with remaining parts taken from reference TRBV7-8 and TRBJ2-3, reads GAGVSQSPRYKVAKRGQDVALRCDPISGHVSLFWYQQALGQGPEFLTYFQNEAQLDKSGLPSDRFFAERPEGSVSTLKIQRTQQEDSAVYLCASSLAHADTDTQYFGPGTRLTVL.

The V gene is TRBV5-5, the J gene TRBJ2-7, with TRBD1 matching over 9 bases. The germline gives CDR1 SGHKS, CDR2 YYEKEE (reference sequence). Germline trimming cut 5 bases from V and 5 bases from J; bases unmatched to any gene: 8. This CDR3 region has 14 residues. The CDR3 loop is CASSRDRGTHEQYF. CDR3 in DNA: TGTGCCAGCAGTCGTGACAGGGGGACGCACGAGCAGTACTTC. Drawing the rest from reference TRBV5-5 and TRBJ2-7, the complete variable domain is DAGVTQSPTHLIKTRGQQVTLRCSPISGHKSVSWYQQVLGQGPQFIFQYYEKEERGRGNFPDRFSARQFPNYSSELNVNALLLGDSALYLCASSRDRGTHEQYFGPGTRLTVT.